These T cell receptor beta chains were read from a single sample in a study of T cell responses to AZD1222 COVID-19 vaccine. The table came from immunoSEQ multiplex PCR; TCRdb's copy has only in-frame clones and leaves some out. Among about 37,000 clones, 75% to 90% were seen once, and the ten largest hold 5.5% to 7.5%. The starting material was peripheral blood, obtained on day 0 of AZD1222 vaccination. Every receptor here comes from an adult in good health. The conserved cysteine and the conserved F or W are not part of the CDR3 here.

TRBJ1-4 TRBV19 ASLGLGSEKLF
TRBJ1-2 TRBV2 ASSFEPNLPIGYT
TRBJ1-1 TRBV12-3/TRBV12-4 ASSLQTNTEAF
TRBJ1-4 TRBV5-1 ASSSDTGNEKLF
TRBJ2-2 TRBV2 ASSEQRPGELF
TRBJ1-2 TRBV5-1 ASSLAGTAYGYT
TRBJ1-1 TRBV6-5 ASSFTLNTEAF
TRBJ1-4 TRBV3-1/TRBV3-2 ASSHLGANEKLF
TRBJ2-5 TRBV19 ASRWAGAQY
TRBJ1-5 TRBV6-5 ASSSQGGGQPQH
TRBJ2-7 TRBV15 ATSGGQGGNYEQY
TRBJ1-2 TRBV24-1 ATSDRTVYGYT
TRBJ1-1 TRBV29-1 SAIGIYMNTEAF
TRBJ2-7 TRBV18 ASSPETGDNYEQY
TRBJ1-2 TRBV23-1 ASSQSGPWSSYGYT
TRBJ1-4 TRBV10-3 AISEPRAGHRRKTV
TRBJ1-1 TRBV10-1 ASSESPGTDEAF
TRBJ1-1 TRBV7-9 ASSRTANTEAF
TRBJ2-6 TRBV5-1 ASSLQGPGANVLT
TRBJ2-7 TRBV5-6 ASSLAGQGTGEQY
TRBJ1-1 TRBV2 ASSPLPRGYTEAF
TRBJ1-3 TRBV4-1 ASSPGRGGYSGNTIY
TRBJ1-3 TRBV4-1 ASSQDGGNTIY